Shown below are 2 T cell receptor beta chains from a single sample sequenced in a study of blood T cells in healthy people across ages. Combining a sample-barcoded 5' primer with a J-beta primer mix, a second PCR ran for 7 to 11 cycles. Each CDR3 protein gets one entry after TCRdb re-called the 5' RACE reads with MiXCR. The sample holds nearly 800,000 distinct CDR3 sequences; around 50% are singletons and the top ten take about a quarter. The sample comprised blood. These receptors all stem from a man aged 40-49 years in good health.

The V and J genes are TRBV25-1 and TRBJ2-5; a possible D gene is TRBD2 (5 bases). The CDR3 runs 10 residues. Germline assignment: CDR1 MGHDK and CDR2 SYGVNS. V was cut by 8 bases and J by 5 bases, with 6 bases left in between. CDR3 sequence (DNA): TGTGCCAGCGGGAGTGAGACCCAGTACTTC. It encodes CASGSETQYF.

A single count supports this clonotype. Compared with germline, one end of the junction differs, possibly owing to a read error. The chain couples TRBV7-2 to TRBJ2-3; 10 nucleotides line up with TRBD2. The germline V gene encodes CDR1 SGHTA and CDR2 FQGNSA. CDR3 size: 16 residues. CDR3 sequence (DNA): TGTGCCTGCAGCTTAAGTAGCGGGGGGAGCACAGATACGCAGTATTTT. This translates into CACSLSSGGSTDTQYF.